The T cell receptor beta chain under discussion was sequenced for a study of OX40 agonist ivuxolimab in advanced cancers. Study at large: Ivuxolimab, an agonistic anti-OX40 (CD134) antibody, was given to patients. Cohort: 65% to 90% men, mean age around 61, aged roughly 20 to 79.

The germline V gene encodes CDR1 SGDLS and CDR2 YYNGEE. The CDR3 length is 15 residues. With 1 base removed from V and 3 bases from J, the gap between germline ends came to 11 bases. General study findings and limits: Clonal expansion from baseline to week 6 occurred in both CD4+ and CD8+ T cells. Expansion of clones was among the lowest in partial responders at 0.1-3.0 mg/kg.

Comment on this clone: Its antigen is still unknown.

Assay: immunoSEQ multiplex PCR; the TCRdb copy retains only in-frame clones and omits some. The repertoire has tens of thousands of clones, 75% to 90% of them found once; the top ten carry 2.5% to 3%. The V gene is TRBV9, the J gene TRBJ2-1, with D possibly TRBD2 on 6 matching bases. The clonotype was recovered from an adult with an advanced solid tumor such as melanoma, head and neck, liver or kidney cancer. This sample comprised CD4+ or CD8+ T cells sorted from blood, obtained in a trial of the OX40 agonist ivuxolimab. This chain's CDR3 is CASSVLASHYNEQFF. DNA for the CDR3: TGTGCCAGCAGCGTACTAGCGAGCCACTACAATGAGCAGTTCTTC.